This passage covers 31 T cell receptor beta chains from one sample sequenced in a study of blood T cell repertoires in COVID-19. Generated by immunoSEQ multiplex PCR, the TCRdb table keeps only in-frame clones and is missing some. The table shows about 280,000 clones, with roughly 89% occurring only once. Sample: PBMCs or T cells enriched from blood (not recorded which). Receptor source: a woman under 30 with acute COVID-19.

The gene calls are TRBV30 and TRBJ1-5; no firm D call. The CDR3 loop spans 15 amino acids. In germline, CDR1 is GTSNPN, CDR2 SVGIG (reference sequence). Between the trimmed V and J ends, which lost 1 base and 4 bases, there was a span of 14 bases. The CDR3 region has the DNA TGTGCCTGGAGTGGATCCTTGGGCCTTAATCAGCCCCAGCATTTT. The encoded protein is CAWSGSLGLNQPQHF.

The CDR3: CASRPGPYNSPLHF. In nucleotides, the CDR3 is TGTGCCAGTAGACCAGGGCCTTATAATTCACCCCTCCACTTT. This chain joins TRBV19 and TRBJ1-6; weak D call: TRBD1 (5 bases). This CDR3 region has 14 residues. Between the trimmed V and J ends, which lost 6 bases and 4 bases, there was a span of 10 bases. The V gene's germline CDR1 is LNHDA and CDR2 SQIVND (reference sequence). Filled out from reference TRBV19 and TRBJ1-6, the complete variable domain reads DGGITQSPKYLFRKEGQNVTLSCEQNLNHDAMYWYRQDPGQGLRLIYYSQIVNDFQKGDIAEGYSVSREKKESFPLTVTSAQKNPTAFYLCASRPGPYNSPLHFGNGTRLTVT.

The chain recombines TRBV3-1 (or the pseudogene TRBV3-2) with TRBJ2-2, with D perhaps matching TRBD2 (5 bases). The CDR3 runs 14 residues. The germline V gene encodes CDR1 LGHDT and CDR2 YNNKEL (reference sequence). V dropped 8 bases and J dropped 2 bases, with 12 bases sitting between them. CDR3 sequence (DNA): TGTGCCAGCGAGGACTTCCTTAACACCGGGGAGCTGTTTTTT. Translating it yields CASEDFLNTGELFF.

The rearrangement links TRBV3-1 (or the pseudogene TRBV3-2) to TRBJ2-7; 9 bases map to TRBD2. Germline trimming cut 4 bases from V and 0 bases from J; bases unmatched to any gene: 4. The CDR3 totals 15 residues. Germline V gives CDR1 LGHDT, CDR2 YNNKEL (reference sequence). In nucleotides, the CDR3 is TGTGCCAGCAGCCGGACTAGCGAGAGCTCCTACGAGCAGTACTTC. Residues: CASSRTSESSYEQYF.

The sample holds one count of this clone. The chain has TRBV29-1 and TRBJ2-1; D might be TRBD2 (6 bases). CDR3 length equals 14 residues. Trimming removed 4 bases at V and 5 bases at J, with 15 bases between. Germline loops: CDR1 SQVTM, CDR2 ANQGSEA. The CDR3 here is CSVVRLEVNNEQFF. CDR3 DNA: TGCAGCGTTGTAAGACTAGAGGTGAACAATGAGCAGTTCTTC.

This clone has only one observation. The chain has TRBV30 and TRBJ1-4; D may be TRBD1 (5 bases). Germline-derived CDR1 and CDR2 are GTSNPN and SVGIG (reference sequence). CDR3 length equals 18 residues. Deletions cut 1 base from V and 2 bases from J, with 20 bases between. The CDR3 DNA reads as TGTGCCTGGAGTGCCTCCGCAAAGGGGCGATGGACTAATGAAAAACTGTTTTTT. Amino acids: CAWSASAKGRWTNEKLFF. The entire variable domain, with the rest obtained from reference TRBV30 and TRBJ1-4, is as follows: SQTIHQWPATLVQPVGSPLSLECTVEGTSNPNLYWYRQAAGRGLQLLFYSVGIGQISSEVPQNLSASRPQDRQFILSSKKLLLSDSGFYLCAWSASAKGRWTNEKLFFGSGTQLSVL.

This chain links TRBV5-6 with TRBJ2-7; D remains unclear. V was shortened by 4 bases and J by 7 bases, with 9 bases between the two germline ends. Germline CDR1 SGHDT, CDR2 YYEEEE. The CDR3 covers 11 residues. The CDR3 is CASSRRWEQYF. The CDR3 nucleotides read TGTGCCAGCAGCCGCCGGTGGGAGCAGTACTTC.

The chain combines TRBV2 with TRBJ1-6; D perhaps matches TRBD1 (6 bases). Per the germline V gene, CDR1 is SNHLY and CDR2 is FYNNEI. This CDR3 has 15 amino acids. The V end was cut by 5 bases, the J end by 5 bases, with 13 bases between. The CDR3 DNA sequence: TGTGCCAGCAGTAGGACAGAACCGAATAATTCACCCCTCCACTTT. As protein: CASSRTEPNNSPLHF.

CDR3 DNA: TGTGCCAGCAGCTTACTTCGACAGCCGTCCTACAATGAGCAGTTCTTC. Translated: CASSLLRQPSYNEQFF. The rearrangement links TRBV7-9 to TRBJ2-1, with D perhaps matching TRBD1 (5 bases). The CDR3 runs 16 residues. CDR1 is SEHNR and CDR2 is FQNEAQ in the germline V gene (reference sequence). Trimming left V 2 bases short and J 1 base short, with 12 bases between. Combining the CDR3 with reference TRBV7-9 and TRBJ2-1 gives the whole variable domain DTGVSQNPRHKITKRGQNVTFRCDPISEHNRLYWYRQTLGQGPEFLTYFQNEAQLEKSRLLSDRFSAERPKGSFSTLEIQRTEQGDSAMYLCASSLLRQPSYNEQFFGPGTRLTVL.

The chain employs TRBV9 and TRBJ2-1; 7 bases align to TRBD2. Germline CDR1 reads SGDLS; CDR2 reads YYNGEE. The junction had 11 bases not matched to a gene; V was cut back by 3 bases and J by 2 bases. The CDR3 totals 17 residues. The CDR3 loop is CASSAGSGGGTYNEQFF. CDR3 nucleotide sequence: TGTGCCAGCAGCGCTGGGTCGGGCGGGGGTACCTACAATGAGCAGTTCTTC. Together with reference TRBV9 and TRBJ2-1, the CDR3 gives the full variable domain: DSGVTQTPKHLITATGQRVTLRCSPRSGDLSVYWYQQSLDQGLQFLIQYYNGEERAKGNILERFSAQQFPDLHSELNLSSLELGDSALYFCASSAGSGGGTYNEQFFGPGTRLTVL.

The CDR3 loop reads CAWIRSGTEAFF. The CDR3, as DNA: TGTGCCTGGATACGTTCAGGGACTGAAGCTTTCTTT. The J gene is TRBJ1-1, the V gene TRBV30; tentatively, D is TRBD1 (5 bases). The length of the CDR3 is 12 residues. Per the germline V gene, CDR1 is GTSNPN and CDR2 is SVGIG (reference sequence). V lost 4 bases and J lost 5, with 11 bases in between.

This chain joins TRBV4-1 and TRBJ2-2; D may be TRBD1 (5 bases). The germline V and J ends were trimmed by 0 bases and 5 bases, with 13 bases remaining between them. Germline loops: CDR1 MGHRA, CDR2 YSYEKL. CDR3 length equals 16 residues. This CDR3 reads CASSQDGHSWTGELFF. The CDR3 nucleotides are TGCGCCAGCAGCCAAGATGGACACTCTTGGACCGGGGAGCTGTTTTTT.

The CDR3 DNA reads as TGCGCCAGCAGCTGGGGCGGGGGTCAAGAGACCCAGTACTTC. Protein product: CASSWGGGQETQYF. The rearrangement links TRBV5-1 to TRBJ2-5; 7 bases map to TRBD2. This CDR3 is 14 amino acids long. After removal of 3 bases from V and 2 bases from J, the junction contained 4 bases not matched to a gene. The germline V gene encodes CDR1 SGHRS and CDR2 YFSETQ.

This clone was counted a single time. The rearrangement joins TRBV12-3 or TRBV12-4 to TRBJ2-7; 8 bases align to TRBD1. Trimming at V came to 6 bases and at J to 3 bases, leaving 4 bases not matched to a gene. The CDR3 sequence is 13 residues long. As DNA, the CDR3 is TGTGCCAGCAGCCGAGACAGGGGCTACGAGCAGTACTTC. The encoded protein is CASSRDRGYEQYF.

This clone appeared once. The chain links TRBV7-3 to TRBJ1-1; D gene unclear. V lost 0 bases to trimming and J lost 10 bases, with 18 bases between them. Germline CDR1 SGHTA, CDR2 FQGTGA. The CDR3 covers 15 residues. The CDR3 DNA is TGTGCCAGCAGCTTAACCGGGGATGGAGGCCTGAGAGCTTTCTTT. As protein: CASSLTGDGGLRAFF.

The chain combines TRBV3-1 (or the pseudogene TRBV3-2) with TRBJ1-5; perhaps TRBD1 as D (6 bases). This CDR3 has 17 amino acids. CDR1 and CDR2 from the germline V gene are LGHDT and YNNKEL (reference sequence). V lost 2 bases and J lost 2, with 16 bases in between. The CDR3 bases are TGTGCCAGCAGCCAATCAAAGGCAAGACAGGGCAATCAGCCCCAGCATTTT. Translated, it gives CASSQSKARQGNQPQHF.

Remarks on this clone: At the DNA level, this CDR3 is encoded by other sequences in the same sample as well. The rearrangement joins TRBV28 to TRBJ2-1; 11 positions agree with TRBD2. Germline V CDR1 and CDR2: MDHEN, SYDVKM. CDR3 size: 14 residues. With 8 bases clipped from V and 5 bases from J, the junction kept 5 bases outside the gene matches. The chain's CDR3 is CASSLAGGDNEQFF. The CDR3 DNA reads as TGTGCCAGCTCCCTAGCGGGAGGAGACAATGAGCAGTTCTTC. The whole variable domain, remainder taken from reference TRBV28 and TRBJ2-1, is DVKVTQSSRYLVKRTGEKVFLECVQDMDHENMFWYRQDPGLGLRLIYFSYDVKMKEKGDIPEGYSVSREKKERFSLILESASTNQTSMYLCASSLAGGDNEQFFGPGTRLTVL.

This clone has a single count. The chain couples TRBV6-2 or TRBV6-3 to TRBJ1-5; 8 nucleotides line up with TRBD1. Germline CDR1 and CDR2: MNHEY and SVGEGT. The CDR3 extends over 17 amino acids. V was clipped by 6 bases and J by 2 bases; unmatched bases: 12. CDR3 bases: TGTGCCAGCAGCAGCGTAGAGCAGGGGGCTGGCAATCAGCCCCAGCATTTT. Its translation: CASSSVEQGAGNQPQHF.

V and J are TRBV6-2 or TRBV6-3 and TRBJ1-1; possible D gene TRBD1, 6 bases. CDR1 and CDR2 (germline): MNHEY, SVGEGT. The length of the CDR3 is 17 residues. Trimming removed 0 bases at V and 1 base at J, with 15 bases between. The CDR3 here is CASSYSPAYRANTEAFF. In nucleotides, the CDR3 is TGTGCCAGCAGTTACTCTCCAGCGTACAGGGCGAACACTGAAGCTTTCTTT.

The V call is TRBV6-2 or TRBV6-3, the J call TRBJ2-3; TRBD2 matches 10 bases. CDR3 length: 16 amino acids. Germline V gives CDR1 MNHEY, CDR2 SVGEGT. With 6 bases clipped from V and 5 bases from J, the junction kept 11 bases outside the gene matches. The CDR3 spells CASSPIRAGGKDTQYF. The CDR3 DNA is TGTGCCAGCAGCCCTATCCGAGCGGGAGGGAAAGATACGCAGTATTTT.

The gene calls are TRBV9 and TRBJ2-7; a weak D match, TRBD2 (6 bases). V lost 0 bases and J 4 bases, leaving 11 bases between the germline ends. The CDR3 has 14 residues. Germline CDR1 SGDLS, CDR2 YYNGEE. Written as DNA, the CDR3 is TGTGCCAGCAGCGTAGCGGCGGGGCGGTACGAGCAGTACTTC. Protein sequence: CASSVAAGRYEQYF.

In DNA form, the CDR3 reads TGTGCCAGCTCAGTCGTAAATCACGAGCAGTACTTC. It encodes CASSVVNHEQYF. The chain uses TRBV18 and TRBJ2-7; unclear D gene. CDR1 and CDR2 (germline): KGHSH, LQKENI. The CDR3 loop spans 12 amino acids. V was cut by 5 bases and J by 5 bases, with 10 bases left in between.

CDR3 DNA: TGTGCCAGTAAGGGGGAGGGACTAGCGACTGGTGAGCAGTTCTTC. Protein sequence: CASKGEGLATGEQFF. The genes are TRBV19 and TRBJ2-1; 10 bases fit TRBD2. J lost 9 bases, V lost 7 bases, and 12 bases had no gene match. The length of the CDR3 is 15 residues. The germline CDR1 and CDR2 sequences are LNHDA and SQIVND (reference sequence).

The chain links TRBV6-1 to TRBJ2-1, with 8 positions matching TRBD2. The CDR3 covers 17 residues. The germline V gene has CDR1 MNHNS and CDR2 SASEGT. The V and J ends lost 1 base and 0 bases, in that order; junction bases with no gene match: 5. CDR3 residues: CASSEEVGTSSYNEQFF. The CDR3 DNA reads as TGTGCCAGCAGTGAAGAGGTTGGGACTAGCTCCTACAATGAGCAGTTCTTC.

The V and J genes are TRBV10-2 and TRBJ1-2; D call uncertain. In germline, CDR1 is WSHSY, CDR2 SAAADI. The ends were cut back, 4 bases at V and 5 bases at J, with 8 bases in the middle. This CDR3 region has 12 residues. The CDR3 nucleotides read TGCGCCAGCAGTGGTTACGGGTATGGCTACACCTTC. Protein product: CASSGYGYGYTF.

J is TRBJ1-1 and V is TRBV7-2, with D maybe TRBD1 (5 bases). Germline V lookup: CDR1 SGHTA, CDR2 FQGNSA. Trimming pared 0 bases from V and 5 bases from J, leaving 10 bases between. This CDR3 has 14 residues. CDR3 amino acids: CASSLAQGGTEAFF. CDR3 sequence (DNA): TGTGCCAGCAGCTTAGCCCAGGGTGGAACTGAAGCTTTCTTT.

This chain's CDR3 is CASSRNGAGGYEQYF. In nucleotides, the CDR3 is TGTGCCAGCAGCAGAAATGGGGCGGGAGGGTACGAGCAGTACTTC. The rearrangement links TRBV7-2 to TRBJ2-7, with 9 bases aligning to TRBD2. The CDR3 sequence is 15 residues long. Per the germline V gene, CDR1 is SGHTA and CDR2 is FQGNSA. Trimming cost V 5 bases and J 4 bases; bases outside gene matches: 9.

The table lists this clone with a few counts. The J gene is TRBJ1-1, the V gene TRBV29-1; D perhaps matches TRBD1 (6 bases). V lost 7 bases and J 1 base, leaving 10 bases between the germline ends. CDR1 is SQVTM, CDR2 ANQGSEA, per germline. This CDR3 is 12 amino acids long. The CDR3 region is CSARTANTEAFF. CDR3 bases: TGCAGCGCCCGGACAGCGAACACTGAAGCTTTCTTT.

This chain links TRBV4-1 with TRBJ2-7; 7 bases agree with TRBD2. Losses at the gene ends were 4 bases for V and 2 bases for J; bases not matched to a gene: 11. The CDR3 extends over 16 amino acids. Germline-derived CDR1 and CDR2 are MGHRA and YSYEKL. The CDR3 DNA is TGCGCCAGCAGCCCAAAATCGCTAGCGGACCCCTACGAGCAGTACTTC. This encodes CASSPKSLADPYEQYF.

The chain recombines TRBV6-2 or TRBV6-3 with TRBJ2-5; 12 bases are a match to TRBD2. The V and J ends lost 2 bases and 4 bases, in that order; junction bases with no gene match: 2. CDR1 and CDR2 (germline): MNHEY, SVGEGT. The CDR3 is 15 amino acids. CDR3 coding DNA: TGTGCCAGCAGTTACCCGGGACTAGCGGGAGAGACCCAGTACTTC. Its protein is CASSYPGLAGETQYF.

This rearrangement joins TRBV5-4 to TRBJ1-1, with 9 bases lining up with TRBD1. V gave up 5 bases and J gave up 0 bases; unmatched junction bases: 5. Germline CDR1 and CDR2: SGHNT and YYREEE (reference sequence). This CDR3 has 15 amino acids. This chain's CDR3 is CASRGDRAVNTEAFF. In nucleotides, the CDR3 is TGTGCCAGCAGGGGGGACAGGGCGGTGAACACTGAAGCTTTCTTT.